This T cell receptor beta chain comes out of a study of blood T cell repertoires in COVID-19. Using immunoSEQ multiplex PCR, the repertoire was profiled, and TCRdb retains in-frame clones only, with some absent. This table holds about 230,000 clones, around 85% found once. As for this clone: Other DNA sequences in this sample translate to the same CDR3.

The clonotype originates from a man aged 45 to 65 with COVID-19, enrolled during active disease. Sequenced: peripheral blood.

The CDR3 DNA follows: TGTGCCAGCAGCTCCCTGAGCTACGAGCAGTACTTC. Amino acids: CASSSLSYEQYF. The chain couples TRBV7-9 to TRBJ2-7; D remains unclear. Trimming cost V 4 bases and J 3 bases, with 7 bases left between them. CDR1 is SEHNR, CDR2 FQNEAQ, per germline (reference sequence). The CDR3 sequence is 12 residues long.